This T cell receptor beta chain was sequenced in a study of blood T cells in healthy people across ages. Study-level results: Per-million-T-cell TCR beta diversity fell roughly linearly with age.

Germline V CDR1 and CDR2: MNHEY, SVGAGI. The V end lost 4 bases, the J end lost 2 bases, and 15 bases lay between the germline ends. This CDR3 contains 16 residues. Isolated per sample were at least 6 million PBMCs. Every sample gave at least 5 micrograms of total RNA when it was extracted. For this clonotype: Its antigen is as yet unknown.

The second PCR ran roughly 6 to 12 cycles with a sample-barcoded 5' primer and J-beta primers. Using its own MiXCR run on the 5' RACE reads, TCRdb lists one record per CDR3 protein. Among fewer than 700,000 distinct CDR3 sequences listed, around 50% were seen once. The clonotype comes from a man older than 75 in good health. What was sequenced was blood. This rearrangement joins TRBV6-5 to TRBJ1-5, with a weak D call TRBD1 (5 bases). DNA for the CDR3: TGTGCCAGCAGTTCGGGGCGGCCGGGGGGCAATCAGCCCCAGCATTTT. Protein sequence: CASSSGRPGGNQPQHF.